One TCR gamma chain is described in this entry. The data derive from a study of intestinal T cells in coeliac disease. Study-level information: In the TRG cohort, coeliac patients were much younger than controls.

The TRG library came from 200 to 250 ng of biopsy DNA amplified with LymphoTrack primers. TCRdb re-called the multiplex PCR reads using CATT. The profile shows over a thousand gamma-chain clones, about 50% of them singletons. After removal of 10 bases from V and 0 bases from J, the junction contained 30 bases not matched to a gene. The CDR3 covers 22 residues. More than 8 formalin-fixed paraffin-embedded scrolls, each 5 µm thick, supplied each case's genomic DNA. This receptor was taken from a human donor with celiac disease. Source material: a duodenal biopsy. The chain uses TRGV10 and TRGJP1. TRGV10 is recorded as an ORF, its role being uncertain. The CDR3 region has the DNA TGTGCTGCGTATACCCCCGGTACCCCGGCGCCCCTCCTTGATACCACTGGTTGGTTCAAGATATTT. It yields the protein CAAYTPGTPAPLLDTTGWFKIF.